This entry features one T cell receptor (beta chain) sequence. The V and J ends lost 6 bases and 5 bases, in that order; junction bases with no gene match: 7. The CDR3 spans 14 residues. Looked up from germline, CDR1 is SNHLY and CDR2 is FYNNEI. The sample originates from a study of blood T cell repertoires in COVID-19. For the study at large: The United States, Italy and Spain provided the acute and convalescent COVID-19 samples.

Sequenced by immunoSEQ multiplex PCR; TCRdb stores in-frame clones only, minus some. The profile shows under 500,000 clones, roughly 90% of them singletons. This TCR was sampled from a young woman with acute or convalescent COVID-19. V is TRBV2 and J is TRBJ2-5; TRBD1 matches 9 bases. The sequenced sample was peripheral blood. In DNA form, the CDR3 reads TGTGCCAGCAGAGCCACAGGGGGCGCGGAGACCCAGTACTTC. This sequence encodes CASRATGGAETQYF.